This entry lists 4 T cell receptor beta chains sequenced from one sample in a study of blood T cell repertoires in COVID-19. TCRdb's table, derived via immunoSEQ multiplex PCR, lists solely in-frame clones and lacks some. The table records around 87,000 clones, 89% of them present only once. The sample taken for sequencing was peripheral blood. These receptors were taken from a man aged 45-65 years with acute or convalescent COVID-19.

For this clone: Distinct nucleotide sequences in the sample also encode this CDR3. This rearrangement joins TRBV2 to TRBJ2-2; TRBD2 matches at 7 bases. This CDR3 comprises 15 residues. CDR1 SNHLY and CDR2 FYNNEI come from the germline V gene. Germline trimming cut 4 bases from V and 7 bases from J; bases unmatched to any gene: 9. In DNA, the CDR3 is TGTGCCAGCAGTGGCGGGACTGGGAGGGGCGGGGAGCTGTTTTTT. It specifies CASSGGTGRGGELFF.

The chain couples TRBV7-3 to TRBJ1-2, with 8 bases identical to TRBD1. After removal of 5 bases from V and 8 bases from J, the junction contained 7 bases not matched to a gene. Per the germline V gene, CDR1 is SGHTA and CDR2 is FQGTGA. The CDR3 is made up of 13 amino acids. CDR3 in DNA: TGTGCCAGCAGCCCTGTCCCAGGGGGCGGCTACACCTTC. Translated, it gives CASSPVPGGGYTF.

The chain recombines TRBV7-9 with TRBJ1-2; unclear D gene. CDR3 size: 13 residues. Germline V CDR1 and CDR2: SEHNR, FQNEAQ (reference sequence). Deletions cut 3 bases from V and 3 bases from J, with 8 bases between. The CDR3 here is CASSLLEHYGYTF. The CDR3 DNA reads TGTGCCAGCAGCTTGTTAGAACACTATGGCTACACCTTC.

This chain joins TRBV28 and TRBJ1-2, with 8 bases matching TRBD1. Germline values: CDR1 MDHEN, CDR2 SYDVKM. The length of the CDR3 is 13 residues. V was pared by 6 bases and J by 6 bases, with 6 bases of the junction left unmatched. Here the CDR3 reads CASRSTGVDGYTF. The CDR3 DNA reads TGTGCCAGCAGATCGACAGGGGTTGATGGCTACACCTTC.